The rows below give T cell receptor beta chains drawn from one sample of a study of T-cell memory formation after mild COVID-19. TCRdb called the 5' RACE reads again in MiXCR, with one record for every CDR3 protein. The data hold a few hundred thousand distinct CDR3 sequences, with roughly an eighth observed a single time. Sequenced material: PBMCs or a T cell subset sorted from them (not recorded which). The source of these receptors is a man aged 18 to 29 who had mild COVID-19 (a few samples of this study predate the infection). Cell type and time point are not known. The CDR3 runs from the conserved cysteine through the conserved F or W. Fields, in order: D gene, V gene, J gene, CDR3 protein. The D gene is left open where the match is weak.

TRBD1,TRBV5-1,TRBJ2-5,CASSSGQGAQETQYF
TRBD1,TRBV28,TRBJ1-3,CASGGQGWDTIYF
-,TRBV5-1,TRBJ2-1,CASSLAEGSHNEQFF
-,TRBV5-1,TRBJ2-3,CASRQADTQYF
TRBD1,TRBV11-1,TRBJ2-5,CASSLNWQGAVETQYF
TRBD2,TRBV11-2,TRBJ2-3,CASSLGLRGTTDTQYF
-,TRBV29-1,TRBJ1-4,CSVRTAGNEKLFF
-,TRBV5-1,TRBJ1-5,CASSFTGDRNQPQHF
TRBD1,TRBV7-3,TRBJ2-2,CAISLWTGGSPGELFF
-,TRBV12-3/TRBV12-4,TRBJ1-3,CASTTEGGTIYF
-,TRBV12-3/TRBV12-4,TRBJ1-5,CASSLRIPQPQHF
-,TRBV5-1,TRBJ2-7,CASSLLSATETSYEQYF
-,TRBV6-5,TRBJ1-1,CASSYGGGVTEAFF
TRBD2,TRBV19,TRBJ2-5,CASSLTSGGFETQYF
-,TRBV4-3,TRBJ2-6,CASSQRRDMANVLTF
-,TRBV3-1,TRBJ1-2,CASSQGSLRSYTF
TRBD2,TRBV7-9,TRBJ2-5,CASSRGGVETQYF
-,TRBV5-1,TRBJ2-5,CASSYRDPQETQYF
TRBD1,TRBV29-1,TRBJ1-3,CSVRTGRGNTIYF
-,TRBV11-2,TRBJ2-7,CASSLRLGASYEQYF
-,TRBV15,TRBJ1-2,CATSRGKGDYGYTF
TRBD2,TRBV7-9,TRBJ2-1,CASSLGGLAGGLF
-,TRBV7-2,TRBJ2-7,CASSSTNSYEQYF
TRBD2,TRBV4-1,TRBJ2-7,CASSQSPGLAGEQYF
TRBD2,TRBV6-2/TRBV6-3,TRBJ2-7,CASSYRRLASLEQYF
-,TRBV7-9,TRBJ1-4,CASSFISGGPEKLFF
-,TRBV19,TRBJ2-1,CASSRQGTGNEQFF
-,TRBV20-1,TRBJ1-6,CSGSPTGRTNSPLHF
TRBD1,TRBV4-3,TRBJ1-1,CASSSFQGAEAFF
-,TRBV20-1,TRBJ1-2,CSASGTANYGYTF
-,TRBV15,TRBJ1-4,CATTTGLINEKLFF
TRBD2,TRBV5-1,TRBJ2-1,CASSAGGRSITYNEQFF
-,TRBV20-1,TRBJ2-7,CSASLATGYEQYF
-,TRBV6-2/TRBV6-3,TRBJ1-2,CASSQAVGYGYTF
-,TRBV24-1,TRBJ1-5,CATSDLGRENQPQHF
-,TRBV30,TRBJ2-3,CAWKSADTQYF
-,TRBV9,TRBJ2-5,CASSVGVVGQETQYF
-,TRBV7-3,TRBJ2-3,CASSSHSLINTGTDTQYF
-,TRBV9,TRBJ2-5,CASSVGDQETQYF
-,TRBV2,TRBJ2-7,CASGMGPDEQYF
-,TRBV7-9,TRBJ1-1,CASSYGPGRRMNTEAFF
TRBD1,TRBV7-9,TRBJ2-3,CASSSGTVADTQYF
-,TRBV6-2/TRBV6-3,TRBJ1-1,CASSLGLGNTEALF